This T cell receptor beta chain was sequenced for a study of T cells in Graves' hyperthyroidism and ophthalmopathy. Study-wide results and caveats: Among thyroid clonotypes expanded above 0.001, most also appeared in blood. In the analysis, a 13 V-J model separated ophthalmopathy from stable hyperthyroidism.

Trimming shortened V by 4 bases and J by 3 bases, and 12 bases separated the two germline ends. There are 15 residues in the CDR3. CDR1 and CDR2 from the germline V gene are SGHTA and FQGNSA. TCR beta CDR3 sequences were amplified from RNA transcripts. The HTBI primer set drove a first-round RT-PCR of the TCR CDR3. TCRdb fed the multiplex PCR reads into MiXCR, producing one record per CDR3 protein. This sample has about 570,000 distinct CDR3 sequences; about 45% occur once, and the top ten carry 15% to 20%. A word on this clonotype: What it binds is not known.

V and J are TRBV7-2 and TRBJ2-2, with D maybe TRBD2 (5 bases). Material: peripheral blood or thyroid tissue (not recorded which). This sequence originates from an adult woman with Graves' disease, either hyperthyroidism or ophthalmopathy (not recorded which). CDR3 bases: TGTGCCAGCAGCTACCACAACGGGGACACCGGGGAGCTGTTTTTT. Its translation: CASSYHNGDTGELFF.